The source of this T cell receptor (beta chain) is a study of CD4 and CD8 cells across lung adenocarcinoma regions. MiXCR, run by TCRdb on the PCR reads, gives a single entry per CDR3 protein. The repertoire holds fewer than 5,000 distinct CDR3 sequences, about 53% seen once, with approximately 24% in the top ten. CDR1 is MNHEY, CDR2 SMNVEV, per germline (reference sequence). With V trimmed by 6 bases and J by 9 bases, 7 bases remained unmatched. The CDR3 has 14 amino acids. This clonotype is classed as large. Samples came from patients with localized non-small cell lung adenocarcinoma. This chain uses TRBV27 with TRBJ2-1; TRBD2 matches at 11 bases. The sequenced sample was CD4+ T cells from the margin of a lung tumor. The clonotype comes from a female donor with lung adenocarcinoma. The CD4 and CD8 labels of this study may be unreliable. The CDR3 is CASSPALAGAEQFF. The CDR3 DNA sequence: TGTGCCAGCAGCCCCGCACTAGCGGGGGCTGAGCAGTTCTTC.